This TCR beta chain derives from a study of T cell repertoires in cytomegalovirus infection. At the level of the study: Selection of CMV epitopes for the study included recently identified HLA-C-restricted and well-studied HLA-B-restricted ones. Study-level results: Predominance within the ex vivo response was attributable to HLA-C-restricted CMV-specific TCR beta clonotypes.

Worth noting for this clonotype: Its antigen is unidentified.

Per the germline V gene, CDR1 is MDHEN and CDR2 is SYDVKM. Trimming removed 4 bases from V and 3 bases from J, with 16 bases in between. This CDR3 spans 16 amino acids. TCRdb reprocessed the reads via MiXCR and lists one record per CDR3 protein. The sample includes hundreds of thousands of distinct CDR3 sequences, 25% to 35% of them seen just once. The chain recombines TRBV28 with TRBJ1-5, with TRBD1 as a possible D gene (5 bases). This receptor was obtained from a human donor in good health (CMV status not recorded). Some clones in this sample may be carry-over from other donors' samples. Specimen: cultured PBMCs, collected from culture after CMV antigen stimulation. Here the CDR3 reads CASSYPAQAANQPQHF. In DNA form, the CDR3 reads TGTGCCAGCAGTTATCCGGCACAGGCCGCCAATCAGCCCCAGCATTTT.